The subject of this entry is one T cell receptor beta chain. The data derive from a study of blood T cell repertoires in COVID-19. CDR3 size: 13 residues. Germline values: CDR1 SGHKS, CDR2 YYEKEE (reference sequence). The V end was cut by 4 bases, the J end by 4 bases, with 11 bases between. Sequenced by immunoSEQ multiplex PCR; TCRdb stores in-frame clones only, minus some. The sample yields 350,000 or so clones, roughly 90% seen once. Material for sequencing was PBMCs or T cells enriched from blood (not recorded which). The chain joins TRBV5-5 to TRBJ1-1; tentatively, D is TRBD1 (6 bases). This receptor was obtained from a woman aged 25 to 39 who had been exposed to COVID-19. The CDR3 DNA sequence: TGTGCCAGCAGCCCCAGGGGCGGCACTGAAGCTTTCTTT. It codes for CASSPRGGTEAFF.